Listed here is a single T cell receptor (beta chain). The antigen is undetermined. These data come from a study of cytomegalovirus exposure and HLA in healthy donors. Study-wide results and caveats: CMV serostatus alone was available as immune exposure information. After further analysis at a later stage, 16,951 TCR beta sequences were associated with HLA alleles at 0.05 false discovery rate. The study designated over 150 TCR beta chains cytomegalovirus-associated. Some highly shared sequence variants likely arose as a pipeline artifact.

The PCR contained 60 Vbeta and 13 Jbeta primers. Using immunoSEQ multiplex PCR, the repertoire was profiled, and TCRdb retains in-frame clones only, with some absent. The sample has 110,000 to 150,000 clones, around 84% seen once. Germline CDR1 MNHEY, CDR2 SMNVEV (reference sequence). The CDR3 loop spans 14 amino acids. The V end lost 2 bases, the J end lost 5 bases, and 12 bases lay between the germline ends. The sample comprised PBMCs. The TCR originated in a boy aged 2 to 10 in good health and CMV-seronegative. V is TRBV27 and J is TRBJ1-1; weak D call: TRBD1 (6 bases). The CDR3 reads CASSLGTRTTEAFF. For the CDR3, the DNA is TGTGCCAGCAGTTTAGGGACACGGACGACTGAAGCTTTCTTT.